This entry describes one T cell receptor (beta chain). Its antigen is unknown. The data originate from a study of T cells after yellow fever vaccination. The overall study: Where fractions had low cell numbers, libraries were prepared from them with the SMART-Seq v4 Ultra Low Input RNA kit.

The V gene lost 2 bases and the J gene lost 2 bases, with 7 bases spanning the gap. Germline V gene lookup returns CDR1 MNHEY and CDR2 SVGEGT. CDR3 length: 13 amino acids. Study observations and caveats: Among all clonotypes, a small share was observed in both CD4 and CD8 compartments.

Making TCR cDNA involved 5'RACE template switching, which added UMIs and a universal primer site. TCRdb used MiXCR to reprocess the 5' RACE reads, holding one entry per CDR3 protein. The repertoire includes 350,000 to 550,000 distinct CDR3 sequences, approximately 19% of them detected once, and 18% sits in the top ten. Sequenced material: PBMCs, taken before the yellow fever booster vaccination. V is TRBV6-2 or TRBV6-3 and J is TRBJ2-7, with D unresolved. This clonotype was sampled from a man aged 18-30 years who received the YFV17D yellow fever vaccine. CDR3 amino acids: CASSYDETYEQYF. CDR3 nucleotide sequence: TGTGCCAGCAGTTACGACGAGACCTACGAGCAGTACTTC.